This note documents a single TCR beta chain sequence. CDR1 and CDR2 from the germline V gene are KGHSH and LQKENI. The CDR3 length is 15 residues. V lost 2 bases, J lost 4 bases, and 7 bases stayed unmatched. The entry originates in a study of blood T cell repertoires in COVID-19. TCRdb keeps only in-frame clones here, not all; method: immunoSEQ multiplex PCR. The repertoire holds 25,000 to 40,000 clones, with 85% to 90% as singletons. Material for sequencing was peripheral blood. The chain recombines TRBV18 with TRBJ1-1; 7 bases are a match to TRBD1. This sequence originates from a human donor with active COVID-19. The donor label of this sample is uncertain. CDR3 residues: CASSPGTVGGTEAFF. CDR3 coding DNA: TGTGCCAGCTCACCAGGGACAGTGGGGGGCACTGAAGCTTTCTTT.